Shown below are 27 T cell receptor beta chains from a single sample sequenced in a study of blood T cell repertoires in COVID-19. The table came from immunoSEQ multiplex PCR; TCRdb's copy has only in-frame clones and leaves some out. This repertoire shows about 440,000 clones, approximately 88% found once; its top ten account for 10% to 15%. Sample: peripheral blood. The receptors shown here come from a woman aged 50 to 60 with COVID-19, enrolled during active disease.

The chain carries TRBV10-3 and TRBJ2-1, with D tentatively TRBD2 (5 bases). With 3 bases removed from V and 9 bases from J, the gap between germline ends came to 9 bases. The CDR3 extends over 12 amino acids. Germline V gene data show CDR1 as ENHRY and CDR2 as SYGVKD. The CDR3 here is CAISERGSEQFF. CDR3 nucleotides: TGTGCCATCAGTGAACGAGGGAGTGAGCAGTTCTTC.

This clone was counted only a few times. This rearrangement joins TRBV7-9 to TRBJ1-1, with D tentatively TRBD1 (6 bases). Germline V gene data show CDR1 as SEHNR and CDR2 as FQNEAQ (reference sequence). Trimming pared 4 bases from V and 0 bases from J, leaving 12 bases between. CDR3 size: 15 residues. CDR3 sequence (DNA): TGTGCCAGCAGCTATCCCGGGACATTGAACACTGAAGCTTTCTTT. Translating gives CASSYPGTLNTEAFF.

This chain joins TRBV19 and TRBJ2-1; D might be TRBD2 (7 bases). Deletions cut 5 bases from V and 7 bases from J, with 21 bases between. The CDR3 is 16 residues long. Looked up from germline, CDR1 is LNHDA and CDR2 is SQIVND (reference sequence). The CDR3 reads CASSPEGRGYRNEQFF. The CDR3 region has the DNA TGTGCCAGTAGTCCGGAGGGGAGGGGGTACAGGAATGAGCAGTTCTTC.

The chain links TRBV19 to TRBJ2-3; 7 positions agree with TRBD2. The CDR3 extends over 15 amino acids. Germline V gives CDR1 LNHDA, CDR2 SQIVND (reference sequence). After removal of 1 base from V and 4 bases from J, the junction contained 5 bases not matched to a gene. The CDR3 nucleotides read TGTGCCAGTAGTATAGGTGTCAGCGGGGCAGATACGCAGTATTTT. This translates into CASSIGVSGADTQYF.

V gene TRBV15 combines with J gene TRBJ2-7; a possible D gene is TRBD2 (5 bases). The CDR3 runs to 14 residues. V was shortened by 1 base and J by 2 bases, with 9 bases between the two germline ends. Germline values: CDR1 LNHNV, CDR2 YYDKDF (reference sequence). CDR3 in amino acids: CATSRGRTPYEQYF. DNA of the CDR3: TGTGCCACCAGCAGAGGGAGGACTCCCTACGAGCAGTACTTC.

The chain uses TRBV21-1 and TRBJ1-2; TRBD1 is taken as the D call from the table, unchecked against the DNA. TRBV21-1 corresponds to a pseudogene. CDR3 size: 15 residues. CDR3 amino acids: CASSKVGGSREGYTF. DNA of the CDR3: TGTGCCAGCAGCAAAGTTGGGGGCTCGAGGGAAGGCTACACCTTC.

The chain recombines TRBV12-3 or TRBV12-4 with TRBJ1-1; D perhaps matches TRBD1 (6 bases). There are 13 residues in the CDR3. V was clipped by 2 bases and J by 6 bases, with 10 bases between them. DNA of the CDR3: TGTGCCAGCAGTTTATGGGAGGGGGCTGAAGCTTTCTTT. It is translated as CASSLWEGAEAFF.

The V gene is TRBV25-1, the J gene TRBJ1-4; 8 positions agree with TRBD1. The V gene's germline CDR1 is MGHDK and CDR2 SYGVNS. V gave up 3 bases and J gave up 4 bases; unmatched junction bases: 7. The CDR3 has 16 residues. Here the CDR3 reads CASSDRQGRFNEKLFF. CDR3 bases: TGTGCCAGCAGTGACAGACAGGGGCGTTTTAATGAAAAACTGTTTTTT.

This clone occurred once. This rearrangement joins TRBV18 to TRBJ2-3; 10 positions agree with TRBD2. Germline V CDR1 and CDR2: KGHSH, LQKENI. With 10 bases clipped from V and 4 bases from J, the junction kept 14 bases outside the gene matches. The CDR3 consists of 16 residues. The CDR3 region has the DNA TGTGCCACCCACCCTGGAGCGGGGGGGCCATCAGATACGCAGTATTTT. As protein: CATHPGAGGPSDTQYF.

The J gene is TRBJ2-7, the V gene TRBV14, with D possibly being TRBD2 (5 bases). The CDR3 contains 15 residues. Trimming pared 1 base from V and 2 bases from J, leaving 12 bases between. The V gene's germline CDR1 is SGHDN and CDR2 FVKESK. The DNA for the CDR3 is TGTGCCAGCAGCCAAGCCCCGTTGAGGGCCTACGAGCAGTACTTC. Translating it yields CASSQAPLRAYEQYF. The variable domain in full, with the rest retrieved from reference TRBV14 and TRBJ2-7, is EAGVTQFPSHSVIEKGQTVTLRCDPISGHDNLYWYRRVMGKEIKFLLHFVKESKQDESGMPNNRFLAERTGGTYSTLKVQPAELEDSGVYFCASSQAPLRAYEQYFGPGTRLTVT.

V gene TRBV19 combines with J gene TRBJ2-7; tentative D call: TRBD2 (5 bases). V dropped 4 bases and J dropped 2 bases, with 21 bases sitting between them. Germline assignment: CDR1 LNHDA and CDR2 SQIVND (reference sequence). This CDR3 is 17 amino acids long. CDR3 DNA sequence: TGTGCCAGTAGTACACCCATGGCGGGCGGACGAACCTACGAGCAGTACTTC. This encodes CASSTPMAGGRTYEQYF.

In its sample, this clone was seen a few times. The V and J genes are TRBV5-1 and TRBJ2-2; unclear D gene. In germline, CDR1 is SGHRS, CDR2 YFSETQ. This CDR3 has 16 residues. Deletions cut 3 bases from V and 2 bases from J, with 14 bases between. The CDR3 coding sequence is TGCGCCAGCAGCTGGCCTACGACTGAAAACACCGGGGAGCTGTTTTTT. Amino acid sequence: CASSWPTTENTGELFF.

The chain uses TRBV2 and TRBJ1-2, with D possibly matching TRBD1 (6 bases). Per the germline V gene, CDR1 is SNHLY and CDR2 is FYNNEI. The V gene lost 7 bases and the J gene lost 2 bases, with 17 bases spanning the gap. This CDR3 comprises 15 residues. The CDR3 region has the DNA TGTGCCAGCACTGCTTCACGGGGGGCAAACTATGGCTACACCTTC. This translates into CASTASRGANYGYTF.

This rearrangement joins TRBV11-1 to TRBJ2-1, with D possibly being TRBD2 (6 bases). The germline V and J ends were trimmed by 11 bases and 0 bases, with 14 bases remaining between them. The CDR3 spans 14 residues. Looked up from germline, CDR1 is SGHAT and CDR2 is FQDESV (reference sequence). CDR3 residues: CAVSGGSSYNEQFF. The DNA for the CDR3 is TGTGCCGTTAGCGGCGGAAGCTCCTACAATGAGCAGTTCTTC.

A word on this clone: The sample holds other DNA sequences that translate to the same CDR3. The gene calls are TRBV5-1 and TRBJ1-1; TRBD1 is a possible D gene (5 bases). Trimming removed 0 bases at V and 0 bases at J, with 9 bases between. Per the germline V gene, CDR1 is SGHRS and CDR2 is YFSETQ. The CDR3 has 15 amino acids. The CDR3 nucleotides are TGCGCCAGCAGCTTGGTTGGGGGGATGAACACTGAAGCTTTCTTT. Translated: CASSLVGGMNTEAFF. The full variable domain, its missing parts supplied by reference TRBV5-1 and TRBJ1-1, is KAGVTQTPRYLIKTRGQQVTLSCSPISGHRSVSWYQQTPGQGLQFLFEYFSETQRNKGNFPGRFSGRQFSNSRSEMNVSTLELGDSALYLCASSLVGGMNTEAFFGQGTRLTVV.

The J gene is TRBJ1-1, the V gene TRBV5-1, with 7 bases matching TRBD1. CDR3 length: 13 residues. With 2 bases clipped from V and 6 bases from J, the junction kept 4 bases outside the gene matches. CDR1 and CDR2 from the germline V gene are SGHRS and YFSETQ. The CDR3 sequence is CASSFQGEPEAFF. DNA of the CDR3: TGCGCCAGCAGCTTCCAGGGGGAGCCTGAAGCTTTCTTT.

This chain uses TRBV7-8 with TRBJ1-5, with 7 bases identical to TRBD1. Trimming at V came to 5 bases and at J to 5 bases, leaving 9 bases not matched to a gene. Germline assignment: CDR1 SGHVS and CDR2 FQNEAQ. The CDR3 spans 15 residues. CDR3 coding DNA: TGTGCCAGCAGCCTAACGACAGGGACTTATCAGCCCCAGCATTTT. Its translation: CASSLTTGTYQPQHF. Drawing the rest from reference TRBV7-8 and TRBJ1-5, the complete variable domain is GAGVSQSPRYKVAKRGQDVALRCDPISGHVSLFWYQQALGQGPEFLTYFQNEAQLDKSGLPSDRFFAERPEGSVSTLKIQRTQQEDSAVYLCASSLTTGTYQPQHFGDGTRLSIL.

This chain links TRBV5-6 with TRBJ2-6; possible D gene TRBD2, 5 bases. The CDR3 extends over 14 amino acids. Germline V gene sequence: CDR1 SGHDT, CDR2 YYEEEE. The V gene lost 4 bases and the J gene lost 1 base, with 6 bases spanning the gap. The CDR3 is CASSQRSGANVLTF. CDR3 DNA sequence: TGTGCCAGCAGCCAGCGGTCTGGGGCCAACGTCCTGACTTTC.

This sequence joins TRBV19 and TRBJ2-7, with a possible D match to TRBD1 (7 bases). CDR3 length: 15 residues. V lost 8 bases to trimming and J lost 4 bases, with 21 bases between them. CDR1 is LNHDA and CDR2 is SQIVND in the germline V gene (reference sequence). The CDR3 protein is CASPPSPGGGYEQYF. In DNA, the CDR3 is TGTGCCAGTCCGCCCTCTCCAGGGGGAGGTTACGAGCAGTACTTC.

The chain is built from TRBV2 and TRBJ1-2, with 8 bases matching TRBD1. The CDR3 extends over 16 amino acids. The V segment lost 2 bases and the J segment 4 bases; nucleotides outside the gene matches: 9. Germline V CDR1 and CDR2: SNHLY, FYNNEI. Written as DNA, the CDR3 is TGTGCCAGCAGTGAAAAGGGGACAGGCAGGGGCTATGGCTACACCTTC. Amino acid sequence: CASSEKGTGRGYGYTF.

A single count supports this clone. CDR3 in amino acids: CASSWASGGINTGELFF. The DNA of the CDR3 is TGCGCCAGCAGCTGGGCATCAGGGGGGATAAACACCGGGGAGCTGTTTTTT. The rearrangement uses TRBV5-1 and TRBJ2-2, with D perhaps TRBD1 (7 bases). The CDR3 runs to 17 residues. Germline loops: CDR1 SGHRS, CDR2 YFSETQ. V lost 3 bases and J 2 bases, leaving 17 bases between the germline ends.

This clone was seen just once. The rearrangement joins TRBV30 to TRBJ1-6; D perhaps matches TRBD1 (5 bases). The CDR3 loop spans 16 amino acids. V shed 0 bases and J shed 10 bases, with 19 bases lying between them. Germline CDR1 and CDR2: GTSNPN and SVGIG (reference sequence). In nucleotides, the CDR3 is TGTGCCTGGAGTGTTCTAAGGGGCAGTGGGCAGTCACCCCTCCACTTT. Its protein is CAWSVLRGSGQSPLHF.

A word on this clone: At one boundary the junction diverges from the germline segment, which might be a read error. The chain has TRBV29-1 and TRBJ1-2; D may be TRBD1 (6 bases). This CDR3 region has 13 residues. Looked up from germline, CDR1 is SQVTM and CDR2 is ANQGSEA. CDR3 bases: TGCAGCGTTGTCCGGAGGGGGGACTACGGCTACACCTTC. This sequence encodes CSVVRRGDYGYTF.

The chain combines TRBV5-4 with TRBJ1-2; no clear D gene. The CDR3 has 12 residues. The germline gives CDR1 SGHNT, CDR2 YYREEE (reference sequence). Trimming cost V 2 bases and J 3 bases, with 5 bases left between them. The CDR3 loop is CASSFGDYGYTF. The DNA for the CDR3 is TGTGCCAGCAGCTTCGGGGACTATGGCTACACCTTC.

The V and J genes are TRBV5-5 and TRBJ1-6; no clear D. Germline V gene data show CDR1 as SGHKS and CDR2 as YYEKEE (reference sequence). The length of the CDR3 is 15 residues. V was cut by 4 bases and J by 6 bases, with 14 bases left in between. CDR3 bases: TGTGCCAGCAGCCCGGTCCGACAAGTTAATTCACCCCTCCACTTT. Encoded protein: CASSPVRQVNSPLHF.

This chain links TRBV11-2 with TRBJ1-2; D unresolved. Trimming took 0 bases from V and 2 from J, leaving 10 bases between them. CDR1 is SGHAT, CDR2 FQNNGV, per germline. This CDR3 spans 15 amino acids. The DNA for the CDR3 is TGTGCCAGCAGCTTAGAATCGACGAGGAACTATGGCTACACCTTC. The encoded protein is CASSLESTRNYGYTF.

The rearrangement links TRBV5-1 to TRBJ1-2; 9 nucleotides align to TRBD1. CDR1 SGHRS and CDR2 YFSETQ come from the germline V gene. V trimming: 4 bases; J trimming: 2 bases; junction bases outside the gene matches: 6. This CDR3 region has 15 residues. CDR3: CASSPGTGSNYGYTF. The CDR3 DNA sequence: TGCGCCAGCAGCCCCGGGACAGGGTCGAACTATGGCTACACCTTC.